This paragraph reports one TCR beta chain. What it recognizes is unknown. Only in-frame clones appear in the TCRdb table, and some are missing; sequencing was by immunoSEQ multiplex PCR. The table shows roughly 67,000 clones, with about 88% occurring only once. The CDR3 sequence is 12 residues long. The germline CDR1 and CDR2 sequences are LGHDT and YNNKEL (reference sequence). Trimming left V 4 bases short and J 5 bases short, with 8 bases between. The data were obtained in a study of T cell responses to AZD1222 COVID-19 vaccine. General study points: It was only a handful of AZD1222 recipients who were seropositive at baseline. Spike-wide vaccine-associated CD4 TCRs dominated at 160-218 and 743-854. Donors were mostly white British, more females; clonal diversity possibly underestimated. When two AZD1222 doses had been given, Spike-specific TCR breadth and depth rose.

This clonotype originated in an adult who received the AZD1222 COVID-19 vaccine. This sample comprised peripheral blood, obtained 28 days after the second AZD1222 dose. V gene TRBV3-1 (or the pseudogene TRBV3-2) combines with J gene TRBJ1-1; D may be TRBD1 (5 bases). The CDR3 nucleotides read TGTGCCAGCAGCCTCAGGGATACTGAAGCTTTCTTT. This gives the protein CASSLRDTEAFF.